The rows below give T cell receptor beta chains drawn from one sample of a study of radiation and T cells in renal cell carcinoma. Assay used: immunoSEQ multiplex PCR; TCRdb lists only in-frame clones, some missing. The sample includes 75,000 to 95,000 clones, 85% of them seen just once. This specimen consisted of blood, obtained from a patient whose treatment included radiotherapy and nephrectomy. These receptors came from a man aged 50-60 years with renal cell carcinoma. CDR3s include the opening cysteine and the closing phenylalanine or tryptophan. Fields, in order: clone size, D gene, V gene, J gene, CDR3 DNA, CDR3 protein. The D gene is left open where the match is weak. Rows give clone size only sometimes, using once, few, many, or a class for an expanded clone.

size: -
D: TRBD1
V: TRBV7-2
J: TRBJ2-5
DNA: TGTGCCAGCAGCTTGACAGGGGGCTCCGAGACCCAGTACTTC
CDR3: CASSLTGGSETQYF

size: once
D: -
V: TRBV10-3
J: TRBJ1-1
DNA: TGTGCCATCAGTGGGCCGCGGGGAGGGGGGCTCGTGACTGAAGCTTTCTTT
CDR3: CAISGPRGGGLVTEAFF

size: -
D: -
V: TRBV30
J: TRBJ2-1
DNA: TGTGCCTGGAGCGACAAGGGGTCCTACAATGAGCAGTTCTTC
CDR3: CAWSDKGSYNEQFF

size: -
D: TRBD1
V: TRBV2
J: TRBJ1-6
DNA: TGTGCCAGCAGGAAACGAGGGACAGAGAATTCACCCCTCCACTTT
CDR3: CASRKRGTENSPLHF

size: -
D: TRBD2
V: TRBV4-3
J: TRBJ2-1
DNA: TGCGCCAGCAGCCAGGCCCGGACTAGCGGGGGCAATGAGCAGTTCTTC
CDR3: CASSQARTSGGNEQFF

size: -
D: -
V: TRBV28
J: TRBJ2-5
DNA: TGTGCCAGCAGTTTCTGGGACCAGTACCAAGAGACCCAGTACTTC
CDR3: CASSFWDQYQETQYF

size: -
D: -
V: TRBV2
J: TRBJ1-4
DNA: TGTGCCAGCAGTTTATACGGACGGGAAAAACTGTTTTTT
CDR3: CASSLYGREKLFF

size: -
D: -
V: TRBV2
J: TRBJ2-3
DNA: TGTGCCAGCAGTGATTCCTACGGGGGTACGCAGTATTTT
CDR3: CASSDSYGGTQYF

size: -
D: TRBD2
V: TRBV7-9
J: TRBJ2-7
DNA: TGTGCCAGCAGCCCTGCTAGCGGGAGGGGATACGAGCAGTACTTC
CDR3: CASSPASGRGYEQYF

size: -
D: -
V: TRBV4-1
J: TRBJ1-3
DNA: TGCGCCAGCAGCCCCCAGGGGCAACAGCTCCTTGGAAACACCATATATTTT
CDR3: CASSPQGQQLLGNTIYF

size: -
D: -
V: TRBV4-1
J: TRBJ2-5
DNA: TGCGCCAGCAGCCAGATGGGAAAGGAGAGGCGAGAGACCCAGTACTTC
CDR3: CASSQMGKERRETQYF

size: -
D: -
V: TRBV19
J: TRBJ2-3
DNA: TGTGCCACCTCACATGGGGGCGGGACTAGCACAGATACGCAGTATTTT
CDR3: CATSHGGGTSTDTQYF

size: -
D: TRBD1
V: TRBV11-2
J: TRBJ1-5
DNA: TGTGCCAGCAGCTTAGGGACAGGCCTCAATCAGCCCCAGCATTTT
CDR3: CASSLGTGLNQPQHF

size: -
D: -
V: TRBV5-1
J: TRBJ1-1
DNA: TGCGCCAGCAGCTTGGATGCAGGTGGTTCAGCTGAAGCTTTCTTT
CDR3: CASSLDAGGSAEAFF

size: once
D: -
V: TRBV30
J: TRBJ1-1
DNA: TGTGCCTGGAGTGTAATTATTGGGACTGAAGCTTTCTTT
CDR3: CAWSVIIGTEAFF

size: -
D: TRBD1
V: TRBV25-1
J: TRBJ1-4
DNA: TGTGCCAGCAGTGAATATGAAGGGGGCACTAATGAAAAACTGTTTTTT
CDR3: CASSEYEGGTNEKLFF

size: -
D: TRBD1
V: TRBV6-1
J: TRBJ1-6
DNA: TGTGCCAGCAGTGCTTCCCCGGGACAGTATAATTCACCCCTCCACTTT
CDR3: CASSASPGQYNSPLHF

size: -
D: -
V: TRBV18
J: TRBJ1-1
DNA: TGTGCCAGCTCACAATTAGACAGGAACACTGAAGCTTTCTTT
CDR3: CASSQLDRNTEAFF

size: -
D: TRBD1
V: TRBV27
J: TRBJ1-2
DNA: TGTGCCAGCAGTCCGCGGACAGGCTATGGCTACACCTTC
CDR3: CASSPRTGYGYTF

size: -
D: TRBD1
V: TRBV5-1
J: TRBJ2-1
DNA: TGCGCCAGCAGCGTAGGGACAGACAATGAGCAGTTCTTC
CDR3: CASSVGTDNEQFF

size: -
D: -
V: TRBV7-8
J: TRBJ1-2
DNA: TGTGCCAGCAGCTTAGGACAGAACCCCCTGAGCTACACCTTC
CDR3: CASSLGQNPLSYTF

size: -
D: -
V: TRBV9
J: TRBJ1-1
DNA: TGTGCCAGCAGCGTAGTGGGGAGCGCTGAAGCTTTCTTT
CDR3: CASSVVGSAEAFF

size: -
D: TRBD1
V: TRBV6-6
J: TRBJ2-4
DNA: TGTGCCAGCAGACCCGGGACAGGGGGCCCCAAAAACATTCAGTACTTC
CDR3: CASRPGTGGPKNIQYF

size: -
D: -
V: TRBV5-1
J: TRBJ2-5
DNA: TGCGCCAGCAGCTTGGGGTTTCAAGAGACCCAGTACTTC
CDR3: CASSLGFQETQYF

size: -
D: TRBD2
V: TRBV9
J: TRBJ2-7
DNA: TGTGCCAGCAGCGTAGACACTAGCGGCTCCTACGAGCAGTACTTC
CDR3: CASSVDTSGSYEQYF

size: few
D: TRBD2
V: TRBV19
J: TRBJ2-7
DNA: TGTGCCAGTAGTACGGGACTAGCAAGCTACGAGCAGTACTTC
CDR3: CASSTGLASYEQYF

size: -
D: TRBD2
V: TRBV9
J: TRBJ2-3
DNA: TGTGCCAGCAGCGCGACTAGCGGGTCCCCCACAGATACGCAGTATTTT
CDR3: CASSATSGSPTDTQYF

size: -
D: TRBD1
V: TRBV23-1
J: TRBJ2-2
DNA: TGCGCCAGCAGTCAACCCAGGGACAGGTCCGGGGAGCTGTTTTTT
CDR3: CASSQPRDRSGELFF

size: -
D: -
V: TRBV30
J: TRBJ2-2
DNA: TGTGCCTGGACAGCGAACACCGGGGAGCTGTTTTTT
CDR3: CAWTANTGELFF

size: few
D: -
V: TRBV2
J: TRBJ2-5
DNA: TGTGCCAGCAAACCCGGGCCCCAAGAGACCCAGTACTTC
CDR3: CASKPGPQETQYF

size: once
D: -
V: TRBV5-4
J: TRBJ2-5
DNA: TGTGCCAGCAGCGGGGGCTGGGACCAAGAGACCCAGTACTTC
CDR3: CASSGGWDQETQYF

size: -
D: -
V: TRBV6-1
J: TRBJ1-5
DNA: TGTGCCAGCAGAGACCGACAGAGTAATCAGCCCCAGCATTTT
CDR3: CASRDRQSNQPQHF

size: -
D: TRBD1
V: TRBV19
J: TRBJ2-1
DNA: TGTGCCAGTAACGGATACGGGACAGGCAGAAACAATGAGCAGTTCTTC
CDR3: CASNGYGTGRNNEQFF

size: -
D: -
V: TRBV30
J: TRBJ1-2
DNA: TGTGCCTGGAATGACGGCAACTATGGCTACACCTTC
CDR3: CAWNDGNYGYTF

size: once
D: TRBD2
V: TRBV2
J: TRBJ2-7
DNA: TGTGCCAGCAGCTTCAGCGGCGGGGGGACCGGCGAGCAGTACTTC
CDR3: CASSFSGGGTGEQYF

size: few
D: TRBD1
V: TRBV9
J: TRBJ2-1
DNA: TGTGCCAGCAGCCCAGGGGGCTTCCCGTACAATGAGCAGTTCTTC
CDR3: CASSPGGFPYNEQFF

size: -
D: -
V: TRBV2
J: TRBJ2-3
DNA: TGTGCCAGCAGTGACAGGGTATCAACAGATACGCAGTATTTT
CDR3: CASSDRVSTDTQYF

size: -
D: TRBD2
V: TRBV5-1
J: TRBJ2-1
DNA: TGCGCCAGCAGCGCTGACGGCGCTAGCGGGGAGCAGTTCTTC
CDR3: CASSADGASGEQFF

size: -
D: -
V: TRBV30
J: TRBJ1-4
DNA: TGTGCCTGGAGTGTAACAGGGTCGGGTGAAAAACTGTTTTTT
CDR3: CAWSVTGSGEKLFF

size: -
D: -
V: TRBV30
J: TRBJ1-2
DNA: TGTGCCTGGAGGGACGTACAAGATTCCTATGGCTACACCTTC
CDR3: CAWRDVQDSYGYTF

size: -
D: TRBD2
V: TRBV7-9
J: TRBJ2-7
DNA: TGTGCCAGCAGGTCAGCGGGAGCGGCCTACGAGCAGTACTTC
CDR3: CASRSAGAAYEQYF

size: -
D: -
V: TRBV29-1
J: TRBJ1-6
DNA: TGCAGCGTTGGACAGGAGGTGGGTTCACCCCTCCACTTT
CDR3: CSVGQEVGSPLHF

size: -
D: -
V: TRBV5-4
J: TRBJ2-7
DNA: TGTGCCAGCAGCTTGGGGGCCGGGGGCCCGATCTACGAGCAGTACTTC
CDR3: CASSLGAGGPIYEQYF

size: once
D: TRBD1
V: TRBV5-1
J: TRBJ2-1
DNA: TGCGCCAGCAGCTGGCCAACAGGGGGCGCTTCCTACAATGAGCAGTTCTTC
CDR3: CASSWPTGGASYNEQFF

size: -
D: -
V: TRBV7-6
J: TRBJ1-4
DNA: TGTGCCAGCAGCTTTTCACGTCAGAGGGAAAAACTGTTTTTT
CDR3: CASSFSRQREKLFF

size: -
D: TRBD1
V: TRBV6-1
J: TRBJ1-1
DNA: TGTGCCAGCAGCGAGACAGGGTACACTGAAGCTTTCTTT
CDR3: CASSETGYTEAFF

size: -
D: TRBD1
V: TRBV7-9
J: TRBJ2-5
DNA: TGTGCCAGCAGCTTAGCAGCGAACAGGGGTGAGACCCAGTACTTC
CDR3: CASSLAANRGETQYF

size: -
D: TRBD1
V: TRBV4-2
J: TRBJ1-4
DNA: TGTGCCAGCAGCCAAGATGAAGGGGGCACTAATGAAAAACTGTTTTTT
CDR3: CASSQDEGGTNEKLFF

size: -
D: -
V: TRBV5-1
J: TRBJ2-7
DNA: TGCGCCAGCAGCTTGAAGGCCCGGAGCCAAGCCTACGAGCAGTACTTC
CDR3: CASSLKARSQAYEQYF

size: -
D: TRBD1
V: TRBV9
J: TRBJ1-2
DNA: TGTGCCAGCAGCGTAGTCGGGACAGGGTTATCTGGCTACACCTTC
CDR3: CASSVVGTGLSGYTF